These 10 T cell receptor beta chains were sequenced from one sample in a study of T cells after somatic rescue of genetic block. Profiling relied on immunoSEQ multiplex PCR, and the TCRdb table lists in-frame clones only, not all of them. The table includes fewer than 150,000 clones, 75% to 95% detected once. The sequenced material came from peripheral blood mononuclear cells (PBMCs). All receptors derive from a woman under 30.

The rearrangement uses TRBV4-3 and TRBJ1-2, with D maybe TRBD1 (6 bases). Germline loops: CDR1 LGHNA, CDR2 YSLEER. This CDR3 spans 15 amino acids. V gave up 0 bases and J gave up 5 bases, with 13 bases separating them. The CDR3 DNA follows: TGCGCCAGCAGCCAAGAGGGCAGGGGAGGGTATGGCTACACCTTC. This encodes CASSQEGRGGYGYTF.

This chain uses TRBV9 with TRBJ2-5, with D possibly matching TRBD2 (6 bases). The CDR3 runs to 13 residues. Germline assignment: CDR1 SGDLS and CDR2 YYNGEE. Trimming removed 3 bases at V and 7 bases at J, with 13 bases between. The DNA of the CDR3 is TGTGCCAGCAGCGCAACCTGGGGAGGGACCCAGTACTTC. Amino acids: CASSATWGGTQYF.

This rearrangement joins TRBV28 to TRBJ1-6; 9 nucleotides align to TRBD1. J was trimmed by 1 base and V by 5 bases; bases with no gene match: 3. The CDR3 extends over 16 amino acids. Germline V gives CDR1 MDHEN, CDR2 SYDVKM. The CDR3 here is CASSQTGGSYNSPLHF. CDR3 in DNA: TGTGCCAGCAGTCAGACAGGGGGTTCCTATAATTCACCCCTCCACTTT. Variable domain in full (rest from reference TRBV28 and TRBJ1-6): DVKVTQSSRYLVKRTGEKVFLECVQDMDHENMFWYRQDPGLGLRLIYFSYDVKMKEKGDIPEGYSVSREKKERFSLILESASTNQTSMYLCASSQTGGSYNSPLHFGNGTRLTVT.

The chain uses TRBV9 and TRBJ2-1; 10 nucleotides match TRBD1. Germline V lookup: CDR1 SGDLS, CDR2 YYNGEE. The V and J ends lost 2 bases and 7 bases, in that order; junction bases with no gene match: 6. The length of the CDR3 is 15 residues. The CDR3 reads CASSVRLGQGNEQFF. The DNA for the CDR3 is TGTGCCAGCAGCGTCCGCCTGGGACAGGGGAATGAGCAGTTCTTC.

The chain has TRBV4-1 and TRBJ2-3, with D possibly being TRBD2 (5 bases). Germline CDR1 is MGHRA and CDR2 is YSYEKL. V lost 3 bases and J 2 bases, leaving 12 bases between the germline ends. The CDR3 has 15 amino acids. The CDR3 spells CASSHARRPTDTQYF. The CDR3 DNA reads as TGCGCCAGCAGCCATGCTAGGAGGCCCACAGATACGCAGTATTTT.

This clone was seen once. The chain links TRBV7-2 to TRBJ2-7; a weak D match, TRBD2 (6 bases). This CDR3 spans 13 amino acids. V dropped 0 bases and J dropped 3 bases, with 6 bases sitting between them. Germline V gene sequence: CDR1 SGHTA, CDR2 FQGNSA. The DNA for the CDR3 is TGTGCCAGCAGCTTAGCGCGGGGCTACGAGCAGTACTTC. Protein: CASSLARGYEQYF.

This clone has a single count. The chain uses TRBV9 and TRBJ1-1, with 7 bases identical to TRBD1. J was trimmed by 1 base and V by 1 base; bases with no gene match: 7. Germline V gives CDR1 SGDLS, CDR2 YYNGEE. This CDR3 has 16 amino acids. CDR3 coding DNA: TGTGCCAGCAGCGTATACAGGGGTGAGGGGAACACTGAAGCTTTCTTT. The encoded protein is CASSVYRGEGNTEAFF.

The chain is built from TRBV20-1 and TRBJ2-7; D gene unclear. Germline V gives CDR1 DFQATT, CDR2 SNEGSKA (reference sequence). Trimming took off 7 bases at V and 6 bases at J, with 13 bases between the two ends. The CDR3 totals 11 residues. CDR3 coding DNA: TGCAGTGTTTTATCCCTCGGCGAGCAGTACTTC. It codes for CSVLSLGEQYF.

The chain has TRBV5-1 and TRBJ2-3, with D tentatively TRBD2 (5 bases). In germline, CDR1 is SGHRS, CDR2 YFSETQ. V lost 4 bases and J 11 bases, leaving 17 bases between the germline ends. The CDR3 extends over 13 amino acids. CDR3 coding DNA: TGCGCCAGCAGCCTAGGGTCGGGGAGTCAGCAGTATTTT. Translated, it gives CASSLGSGSQQYF. Full variable domain (rest looked up from reference TRBV5-1 and TRBJ2-3): KAGVTQTPRYLIKTRGQQVTLSCSPISGHRSVSWYQQTPGQGLQFLFEYFSETQRNKGNFPGRFSGRQFSNSRSEMNVSTLELGDSALYLCASSLGSGSQQYFGPGTRLTVL.

The chain's CDR3 is CSVASDRSTGELFF. The CDR3, as DNA: TGCAGCGTTGCCTCGGACAGGTCGACCGGGGAGCTGTTTTTT. The rearrangement uses TRBV29-1 and TRBJ2-2, with 7 bases that match TRBD1. J was trimmed by 5 bases and V by 4 bases; bases with no gene match: 7. Germline V CDR1 and CDR2: SQVTM, ANQGSEA. The CDR3 runs 14 residues.